This TCR beta chain originates from a study of beta chain features in type 1 diabetes. Broader study findings: Relative to healthy donors, patients appeared to have naive, central memory and Treg TCRB repertoires that were more similar.

cDNA synthesis used the whole RNA isolate, giving expressed TCRB sequences. Some 3.6 million reads per sample were averaged for naive, central memory and regulatory samples. Clones were sequenced by immunoSEQ multiplex PCR, and TCRdb holds only the in-frame ones, with some missing. The sample has approximately 250,000 clones, 7.5% to 10% seen once; the top ten hold about 0.03%. Germline V lookup: CDR1 MNHEY, CDR2 SVGAGI. V dropped 6 bases and J dropped 7 bases, with 12 bases sitting between them. The CDR3 is 12 residues long. Concerning this clone: Its antigen is currently unknown.

Sequenced: naive CD4+ T cells from blood. The rearrangement links TRBV6-5 to TRBJ1-2, with D perhaps matching TRBD1 (6 bases). This clonotype originated in a woman aged 18-29 years in good health. The CDR3 protein is CASSLGASGYTF. The CDR3, as DNA: TGTGCCAGCAGCCTGGGGGCCTCTGGCTACACCTTC.